These 6 T cell receptor beta chains were all obtained from the same sample, sequenced in a study of radiation and T cells in renal cell carcinoma. Repertoires were generated with immunoSEQ multiplex PCR, while TCRdb's copy carries only in-frame clones and drops some. Among more than 75,000 clones, approximately 83% were seen once, and the ten largest hold roughly 20%. The time point here: blood 2 weeks post-SBRT. Treatment noted: 15 Gy SBRT to primary tumor, nephrectomy 4 weeks later. This material consisted of blood, taken from a patient whose treatment included radiotherapy and nephrectomy. The receptor set was obtained from a woman aged 45 to 65 with renal cell carcinoma.

Only one count was recorded for this clone. This chain uses TRBV5-4 with TRBJ1-5; D not resolved. The CDR3 runs to 15 residues. V was trimmed by 0 bases and J by 0 bases, leaving 7 bases between them. In germline, CDR1 is SGHNT, CDR2 YYREEE (reference sequence). CDR3 region: CASSLGGNSNQPQHF. CDR3 nucleotides: TGTGCCAGCAGCTTGGGAGGGAATAGCAATCAGCCCCAGCATTTT.

The chain joins TRBV19 to TRBJ2-1; perhaps TRBD2 as D (6 bases). The CDR3 spans 15 residues. V lost 4 bases and J lost 0, with 10 bases in between. In germline, CDR1 is LNHDA, CDR2 SQIVND (reference sequence). The CDR3: CASSTGLYSYNEQFF. The CDR3 DNA reads as TGTGCCAGTAGTACTGGACTATACTCCTACAATGAGCAGTTCTTC.

This rearrangement joins TRBV7-2 to TRBJ1-1; no clear D gene. The CDR3 contains 13 residues. V was trimmed by 8 bases and J by 1 base, leaving 11 bases between them. Germline CDR1 and CDR2: SGHTA and FQGNSA. CDR3 amino acids: CASAQDGNTEAFF. DNA of the CDR3: TGTGCCAGCGCCCAGGACGGGAACACTGAAGCTTTCTTT.

The rearrangement joins TRBV29-1 to TRBJ2-3; TRBD2 matches 7 bases. Trimming took 5 bases from V and 4 from J; bases not matched to a gene: 9. The CDR3 extends over 14 amino acids. The V gene's germline CDR1 is SQVTM and CDR2 ANQGSEA. The CDR3 spells CSVSKAGFSDTQYF. In DNA, the CDR3 is TGCAGCGTTTCGAAAGCGGGGTTTTCAGATACGCAGTATTTT.

The gene calls are TRBV11-3 and TRBJ2-7, with 9 nucleotides matching TRBD1. The CDR3 is 16 amino acids. V lost 5 bases, J lost 5 bases, and 13 bases stayed unmatched. Germline V gene sequence: CDR1 SGHNT, CDR2 YENEEA. In DNA, the CDR3 is TGTGCCAGCAGCCAAAGCCCGGGACAGGGCCGGAACGAGCAGTACTTC. Translated, it gives CASSQSPGQGRNEQYF.

The genes are TRBV9 and TRBJ2-3; no reliable D call. The CDR3 loop spans 13 amino acids. The germline V gene has CDR1 SGDLS and CDR2 YYNGEE. V lost 2 bases and J 7 bases, leaving 11 bases between the germline ends. The CDR3 here is CASSVSETHTQYF. In DNA, the CDR3 is TGTGCCAGCAGCGTCTCGGAGACCCATACGCAGTATTTT.